This is a list of T cell receptor beta chains from one sample in a study of T cell changes during pregnancy in multiple sclerosis. Profiling relied on immunoSEQ multiplex PCR, and the TCRdb table lists in-frame clones only, not all of them. The repertoire consists of approximately 40,000 clones, with roughly 92% occurring once and the leading ten covering 0.7% to 1%. The specimen was CD4+ T cells from peripheral blood mononuclear cells, collected before pregnancy. The receptors here all came from a female donor with multiple sclerosis, enrolled in a pregnancy study. CDR3s include the opening cysteine and the closing phenylalanine or tryptophan. D genes are given only for firm matches. Expanded clones get a size class; other rows say once, few or many, or leave the size out.

>TRBV11-2|14|TRBD1|TRBJ1-1|-
TGTGCCAGCAGCTGGACAGGGGGCTCTACTGAAGCTTTCTTT
CASSWTGGSTEAFF
>TRBV6-1|14|-|TRBJ1-5|-
TGTGCCAGCAGTGAAGTCTCGGGCAATCAGCCCCAGCATTTT
CASSEVSGNQPQHF
>TRBV15|14|-|TRBJ1-1|-
TGTGCCACCAGCAGAGATGGGGGGTACACTGAAGCTTTCTTT
CATSRDGGYTEAFF
>TRBV28|12|-|TRBJ1-2|-
TGTGCCAGCACAACAGGCATCTATGGCTACACCTTC
CASTTGIYGYTF
>TRBV28|15|-|TRBJ2-4|-
TGTGCCAGCCGCTTGACGGGTCCAGGGGCGAACATTCAGTACTTC
CASRLTGPGANIQYF
>TRBV6-1|14|-|TRBJ1-1|-
TGTGCCAGCTTCCGGTTGGTTGCGAACACTGAAGCTTTCTTT
CASFRLVANTEAFF
>TRBV27|12|TRBD1|TRBJ2-7|-
TGTGCCAGCCGGGACAGGACCTACGAGCAGTACTTC
CASRDRTYEQYF
>TRBV19|14|-|TRBJ1-2|-
TGTGCCAGTAGTATAGGACTCGAAGTCTATGGCTACACCTTC
CASSIGLEVYGYTF
>TRBV5-1|16|-|TRBJ2-6|-
TGCGCCAGCAGCCCCCTACTGTTCTCTGGGGCCAACGTCCTGACTTTC
CASSPLLFSGANVLTF
>TRBV4-3|15|-|TRBJ1-1|few
TGCGCCAGCAGCCAGGCGGGGGGGGTGAACACTGAAGCTTTCTTT
CASSQAGGVNTEAFF
>TRBV5-1|15|-|TRBJ2-2|-
TGCGCCAGCAGCTTGGAACTAAGAGGCACCGGGGAGCTGTTTTTT
CASSLELRGTGELFF
>TRBV28|15|TRBD1|TRBJ1-3|-
TGTGCCAGCAGTGTGGGACAGGGGCTTCAATACACCATATATTTT
CASSVGQGLQYTIYF
>TRBV29-1|14|-|TRBJ2-1|-
TGCAGCGCCCTAGGAGAACGGGACTACAATGAGCAGTTCTTC
CSALGERDYNEQFF
>TRBV5-1|16|TRBD1|TRBJ2-1|-
TGCGCCAGCAAGGTTTTACCCGGGACAGGGGGCCGGGAGCAGTTCTTC
CASKVLPGTGGREQFF
>TRBV5-6|12|-|TRBJ2-7|-
TGTGCCAGCAGACGGGATAACTACGAGCAGTACTTC
CASRRDNYEQYF
>TRBV2|14|TRBD2|TRBJ2-5|-
TGTGCCAGCAGGGCCATAGCGGGACAAGAGACCCAGTACTTC
CASRAIAGQETQYF
>TRBV5-1|14|TRBD2|TRBJ2-7|-
TGCGCCAGCAGCGGGGGGACTAGCGGGTACGAGCAGTACTTC
CASSGGTSGYEQYF
>TRBV30|16|-|TRBJ2-2|-
TGTGCCTGGAGGACCCCCGGGACACCGAACACCGGGGAGCTGTTTTTT
CAWRTPGTPNTGELFF
>TRBV5-6|18|TRBD2|TRBJ2-1|-
TGTGCCAGCAGCTTGGACCGACTAGCGGGAAGCTCCTACAATGAGCAGTTCTTC
CASSLDRLAGSSYNEQFF
>TRBV28|14|TRBD2|TRBJ2-1|-
TGTGCCACCAGACTAGCGGGAGCTGTCAATGAGCAGTTCTTC
CATRLAGAVNEQFF
>TRBV6-5|15|-|TRBJ1-2|few
TGTGCCAGCAGTAAGGACAGATTCTCTAACTATGGCTACACCTTC
CASSKDRFSNYGYTF
>TRBV19|12|-|TRBJ1-1|-
TGTGCCAGTCTCAGGACTTTCACTGAAGCTTTCTTT
CASLRTFTEAFF
>TRBV5-8|15|TRBD1|TRBJ1-2|once
TGTGCCAGCAGCGAATGGAACGGACAGGGGGCTGGCTACACCTTC
CASSEWNGQGAGYTF
>TRBV27|12|-|TRBJ1-4|-
TGTGCCAGCAGGAAGGGGGGGGAAAAACTGTTTTTT
CASRKGGEKLFF
>TRBV27|15|TRBD2|TRBJ2-2|-
TGTGCCAGCAGACCAGCGGGAGTGAACACCGGGGAGCTGTTTTTT
CASRPAGVNTGELFF
>TRBV4-3|16|TRBD2|TRBJ2-7|-
TGCGCCAGCAGCCAGGAAACTAGCGGGGGGGATTACGAGCAGTACTTC
CASSQETSGGDYEQYF
>TRBV5-8|14|TRBD2|TRBJ2-7|once
TGTGCCAGCAGCTTGGATCCCGGGAGGGGCGAGCAGTACTTC
CASSLDPGRGEQYF
>TRBV6-5|15|-|TRBJ2-1|once
TGTGCCAGCAGCCCCCGCCAAAGGCAGGGCAATGAGCAGTTCTTC
CASSPRQRQGNEQFF
>TRBV5-5|15|TRBD2|TRBJ2-7|once
TGTGCCAGCAGAAGGTCGGGAGGACCCTCCTACGAGCAGTACTTC
CASRRSGGPSYEQYF
>TRBV5-1|14|-|TRBJ1-5|-
TGCGCCAGCAGCCCCTCCACGGGAAATCAGCCCCAGCATTTT
CASSPSTGNQPQHF
>TRBV10-3|13|TRBD1|TRBJ1-2|-
TGTGCCATCAGTAGGCAGGGGGCGGAAGGCTACACCTTC
CAISRQGAEGYTF
>TRBV27|14|-|TRBJ1-2|-
TGTGCCAGCAAGATGGACTCTCACTCGGGTGGCTACACCTTC
CASKMDSHSGGYTF
>TRBV28|16|TRBD1|TRBJ1-6|-
TGTGCCAGCAGTAGGGACAGGGTGAATATCGGTTCACCCCTCCACTTT
CASSRDRVNIGSPLHF
>TRBV5-4|14|TRBD1|TRBJ2-7|-
TGTGCCAGCAGCGTAGGACAGGGAAGATACGAGCAGTACTTC
CASSVGQGRYEQYF
>TRBV6-5|14|-|TRBJ1-3|-
TGTGCCAGCAGTTACGGGACAAATGGAAACACCATATATTTT
CASSYGTNGNTIYF
>TRBV27|14|-|TRBJ2-2|-
TGTGCCAGCAGTCCTAGCGAGGGGCCCGGGGAGCTGTTTTTT
CASSPSEGPGELFF
>TRBV5-1|18|TRBD2|TRBJ2-1|once
TGCGCCAGCAGCCCGGGACTAGCGGTTAGCTCTTCCTACAATGAGCAGTTCTTC
CASSPGLAVSSSYNEQFF
>TRBV28|13|-|TRBJ2-7|-
TGTGCCAGCAGTCTATCGTACAGCTACGAGCAGTACTTC
CASSLSYSYEQYF
>TRBV6-5|14|TRBD1|TRBJ1-1|few
TGTGCCAGCAGGTCCGGGACAGGGCCCACTGAAGCTTTCTTT
CASRSGTGPTEAFF
>TRBV7-2|14|TRBD1|TRBJ2-7|once
TGTGCCAGCAGTCGGACAGGGGGAACCTACGAGCAGTACTTC
CASSRTGGTYEQYF
>TRBV6-1|15|-|TRBJ1-5|-
TGTGCCAGCAGCAATCAGGGGAGCGGCAATCAGCCCCAGCATTTT
CASSNQGSGNQPQHF
>TRBV5-1|16|TRBD1|TRBJ2-5|-
TGCGCCAGCAGCTTGGTCCCAGGGGGCTTACAAGAGACCCAGTACTTC
CASSLVPGGLQETQYF
>TRBV4-2|16|TRBD2|TRBJ2-3|-
TGTGCCAGCAGCCAAGGACTAGCGGGATCCACAGATACGCAGTATTTT
CASSQGLAGSTDTQYF
>TRBV19|14|-|TRBJ1-1|-
TGTGCCAGTAGTATTCGTGGGCCGAGGGCTGAAGCTTTCTTT
CASSIRGPRAEAFF
>TRBV19|12|TRBD1|TRBJ1-1|-
TGTGCCAGTAGTGAGGAGGGGGCCCGAGCTTTCTTT
CASSEEGARAFF
>TRBV5-4|16|-|TRBJ2-7|once
TGTGCCAGCAGCTTGGCCGGGGGAATGGCTTCCTACGAGCAGTACTTC
CASSLAGGMASYEQYF
>TRBV6-5|12|-|TRBJ1-2|-
TGTGCCAGCGGGAGGGGGGTAGGAGGCTACACCTTC
CASGRGVGGYTF
>TRBV18|14|TRBD1|TRBJ2-3|-
TGTGCCAGCTCGCCGGGACAGGGGTCGGTCACGCAGTATTTT
CASSPGQGSVTQYF
>TRBV7-8|15|-|TRBJ2-2|-
TGTGCCAGCCGCTGGCCTTTTTCGAAAACCGGGGAGCTGTTTTTT
CASRWPFSKTGELFF